One and the same sample provided the 5 T cell receptor beta chains below, sequenced in a study of breast tumors, draining lymph nodes, adjacent tissues. In TCRdb, the multiplex PCR reads were re-called with MiXCR into one record per CDR3 protein. The table has about 63,000 distinct CDR3 sequences, approximately 54% seen once. Sequenced material: breast tumor tissue. All receptors come from a female donor with breast cancer. Some clones in this sample may be carry-over from other donors' samples.

This clonotype was seen at least ten times. This chain links TRBV27 with TRBJ1-6; possible D gene TRBD1, 6 bases. The CDR3 runs 14 residues. Germline CDR1 and CDR2: MNHEY and SMNVEV (reference sequence). Trimming cost V 6 bases and J 4 bases, with 10 bases left between them. The CDR3 here is CASRQGFYNSPLHF. The CDR3 DNA is TGTGCCAGCAGGCAGGGGTTTTATAATTCACCCCTCCACTTT.

This clonotype was seen ten or more times. Germline is not matched at one junction end, which may reflect a read error. The CDR3 nucleotides read TGCGCCAGCAGCCAAGATGGGTTAAGCGGGGGCCGCCAAGGGACCCAGTACTTC. Translated, it gives CASSQDGLSGGRQGTQYF. The V gene is TRBV4-1, the J gene TRBJ2-5; 8 bases fit TRBD2. Germline V gives CDR1 MGHRA, CDR2 YSYEKL. The CDR3 spans 18 residues.

A single count supports this clonotype. This chain uses TRBV7-2 with TRBJ2-1; 12 bases align to TRBD2. The V segment lost 5 bases and the J segment 9 bases; nucleotides outside the gene matches: 5. Looked up from germline, CDR1 is SGHTA and CDR2 is FQGNSA. The CDR3 runs 14 residues. CDR3 sequence (DNA): TGTGCCAGCAGCCGACTAGCGGGGGCGGGTGAGCAGTTCTTC. Encoded protein: CASSRLAGAGEQFF.

This clonotype was detected only once. The chain combines TRBV20-1 with TRBJ1-4; TRBD1 matches at 8 bases. The CDR3 runs to 15 residues. V was pared by 5 bases and J by 7 bases, with 12 bases of the junction left unmatched. CDR1 is DFQATT, CDR2 SNEGSKA, per germline (reference sequence). CDR3 DNA: TGCAGTGCTGCCCGCGGGTACGGGACAGGTGAAAAACTGTTTTTT. Residues: CSAARGYGTGEKLFF.

On this clonotype itself: Germline is not matched at one junction end, which may reflect a read error. CDR3 protein: CSATSIGDRALPGNGQFF. CDR3 nucleotide sequence: TGCAGTGCTACCTCCATAGGGGACAGGGCGCTACCGGGGAATGGGCAGTTCTTC. The chain uses TRBV20-1 and TRBJ2-1; 9 nucleotides align to TRBD1. Looked up from germline, CDR1 is DFQATT and CDR2 is SNEGSKA (reference sequence). The CDR3 consists of 18 residues.